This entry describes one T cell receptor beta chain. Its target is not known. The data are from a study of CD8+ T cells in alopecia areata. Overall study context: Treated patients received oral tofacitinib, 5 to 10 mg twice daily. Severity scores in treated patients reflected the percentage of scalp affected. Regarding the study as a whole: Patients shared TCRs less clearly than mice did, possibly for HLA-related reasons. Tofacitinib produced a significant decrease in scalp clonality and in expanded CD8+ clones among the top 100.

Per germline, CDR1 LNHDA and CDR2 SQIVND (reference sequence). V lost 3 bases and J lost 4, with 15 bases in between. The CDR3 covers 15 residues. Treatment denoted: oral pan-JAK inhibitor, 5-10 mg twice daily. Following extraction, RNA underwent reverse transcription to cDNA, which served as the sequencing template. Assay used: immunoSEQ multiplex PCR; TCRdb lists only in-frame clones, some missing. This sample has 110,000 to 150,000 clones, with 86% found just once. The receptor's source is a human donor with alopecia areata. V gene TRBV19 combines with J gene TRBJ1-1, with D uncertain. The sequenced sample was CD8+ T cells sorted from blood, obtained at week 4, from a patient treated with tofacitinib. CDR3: CASSIHSLQSTEAFF. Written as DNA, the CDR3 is TGTGCCAGTAGTATTCACAGCCTCCAGAGCACTGAAGCTTTCTTT. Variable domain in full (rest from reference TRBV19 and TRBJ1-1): DGGITQSPKYLFRKEGQNVTLSCEQNLNHDAMYWYRQDPGQGLRLIYYSQIVNDFQKGDIAEGYSVSREKKESFPLTVTSAQKNPTAFYLCASSIHSLQSTEAFFGQGTRLTVV.